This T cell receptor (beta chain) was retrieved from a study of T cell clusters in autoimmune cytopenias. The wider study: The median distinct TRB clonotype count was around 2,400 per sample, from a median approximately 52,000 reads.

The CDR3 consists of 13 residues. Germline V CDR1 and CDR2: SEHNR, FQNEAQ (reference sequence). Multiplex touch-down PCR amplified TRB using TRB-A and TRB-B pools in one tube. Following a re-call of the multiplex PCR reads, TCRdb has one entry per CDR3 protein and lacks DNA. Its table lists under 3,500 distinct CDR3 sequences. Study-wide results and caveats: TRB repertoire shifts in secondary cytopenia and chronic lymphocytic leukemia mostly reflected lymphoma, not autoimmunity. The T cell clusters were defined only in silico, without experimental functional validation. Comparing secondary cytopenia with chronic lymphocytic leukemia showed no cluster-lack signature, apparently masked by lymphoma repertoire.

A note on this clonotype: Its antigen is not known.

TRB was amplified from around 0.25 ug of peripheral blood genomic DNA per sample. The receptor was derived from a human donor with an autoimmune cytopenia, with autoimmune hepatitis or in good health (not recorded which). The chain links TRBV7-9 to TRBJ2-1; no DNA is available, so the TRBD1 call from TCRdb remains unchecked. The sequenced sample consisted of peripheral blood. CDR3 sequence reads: CASSLRGFIEQFF.